One sample yielded the 3 T cell receptor beta chains listed below, sequenced in a study of blood T cell repertoires in COVID-19. This table comes from immunoSEQ multiplex PCR, and its TCRdb copy is limited to in-frame clones, with some not included. Among 200,000 to 250,000 clones, approximately 85% were seen once, and the ten largest hold roughly 8.2%. Sequencing was performed on peripheral blood. All receptors come from a woman over 75 with COVID-19, enrolled during active disease.

This clone has a handful of counts. The V gene is TRBV5-6, the J gene TRBJ1-2; 7 positions agree with TRBD1. This CDR3 spans 14 amino acids. The ends lost 4 bases at V and 0 bases at J; junction bases unmatched: 3. Germline CDR1 SGHDT, CDR2 YYEEEE. In nucleotides, the CDR3 is TGTGCCAGCAGCCGGGGACAGTCTAACTATGGCTACACCTTC. The encoded protein is CASSRGQSNYGYTF.

V is TRBV4-1 and J is TRBJ2-2, with 9 bases fitting TRBD1. Germline trimming cut 1 base from V and 7 bases from J; bases unmatched to any gene: 4. This CDR3 is 15 amino acids long. From germline, CDR1 is MGHRA and CDR2 YSYEKL. The CDR3: CASSQVGQGSGELFF. DNA for the CDR3: TGCGCCAGCAGCCAAGTGGGACAGGGAAGCGGGGAGCTGTTTTTT.

The rearrangement uses TRBV4-2 and TRBJ2-7, with 8 bases matching TRBD2. The CDR3 consists of 14 residues. Germline CDR1 LGHNA, CDR2 YNFKEQ. With V trimmed by 6 bases and J by 6 bases, 10 bases remained unmatched. As DNA, the CDR3 is TGTGCCAGCAGTAGAGCGGGAGAGGGCTCCGAGCAGTACTTC. Its translation: CASSRAGEGSEQYF.